This T cell receptor (beta chain) derives from a study of shared clonotypes between healthy human individuals. V gave up 3 bases and J gave up 6 bases; unmatched junction bases: 6. Germline assignment: CDR1 MNHEY and CDR2 SMNVEV (reference sequence). The CDR3 is made up of 16 amino acids. Study donors comprised healthy, HIV-negative adults devoid of recent acute infection or vaccination. For unsorted PBMC, roughly 270 ng DNA per replicate equaled tens of thousands of T cell genomes. Ten immunoSEQ deep assay plates were used to sequence unsorted PBMC DNA. Source study methods: ImmunoSEQ supplied junction-only sequences lacking quality scores, so filtering was different. Some clones are missing from TCRdb's copy, which holds only in-frame ones; the method was immunoSEQ multiplex PCR. That table furnishes V, J and clone size, whereas the DNA furnished D and trimming. Among about half a million clones listed, approximately 79% were seen once.

Specimen: PBMCs. This rearrangement joins TRBV27 to TRBJ2-3, with 13 bases aligning to TRBD2. The TCR sequence derives from a woman in her forties in good health. Some clones in this sample may be carry-over from other donors' samples. The CDR3 spells CASSFTLAGGGDTQYF. The CDR3 coding sequence is TGTGCCAGCAGTTTCACACTAGCGGGAGGGGGGGATACGCAGTATTTT.